The next 9 T cell receptor beta chains were all read from a single sample in a study of CD8 T cells in Susac syndrome. Reverse transcription of about 0.5 to 1 ug RNA was carried out with random hexamers. From the immunoSEQ multiplex PCR reads, TCRdb called clonotypes with MiXCR, one entry per CDR3 protein. The profile covers about 400,000 distinct CDR3 sequences, with more than 80% appearing a single time and 0.12% taken by the ten largest. The sample consisted of CD8+ T cells from PBMCs. These receptors came from a human donor with multiple sclerosis.

The rearrangement joins TRBV27 to TRBJ2-3; D remains unclear. V lost 2 bases and J 6 bases, leaving 6 bases between the germline ends. Germline CDR1 MNHEY, CDR2 SMNVEV (reference sequence). The CDR3 is 12 residues long. Written as DNA, the CDR3 is TGTGCCAGCAGTTTAGGGGTGGATACGCAGTATTTT. Protein: CASSLGVDTQYF.

This clonotype was recorded once. The gene calls are TRBV20-1 and TRBJ2-1; 10 bases agree with TRBD2. The CDR3 covers 15 residues. The trim removed 1 base at V and 8 bases at J, leaving 8 bases unmatched. The germline gives CDR1 DFQATT, CDR2 SNEGSKA (reference sequence). This chain's CDR3 is CSARGQRLAGDEQFF. DNA of the CDR3: TGCAGTGCTAGAGGGCAGCGTCTAGCGGGAGATGAGCAGTTCTTC.

This rearrangement joins TRBV7-8 to TRBJ2-5, with 7 bases identical to TRBD2. The CDR3 is 15 residues long. V was pared by 0 bases and J by 5 bases, with 6 bases of the junction left unmatched. Per germline, CDR1 SGHVS and CDR2 FQNEAQ. CDR3 DNA sequence: TGTGCCAGCAGCTTAGCGGGAGGGCTGTCGGAGACCCAGTACTTC. Translation gives CASSLAGGLSETQYF.

This clonotype has just one count. The rearrangement uses TRBV3-1 and TRBJ1-1, with D possibly TRBD1 on 5 matching bases. The CDR3 length is 16 residues. Trimming removed 3 bases from V and 3 bases from J, with 17 bases in between. The germline gives CDR1 LGHDT, CDR2 YNNKEL (reference sequence). The CDR3, as DNA: TGTGCCAGCAGCCAGCCCGGTGGGGGGGTTTACACTGAAGCTTTCTTT. Its translation is CASSQPGGGVYTEAFF.

The chain's CDR3 is CASSSTGQGEGEQYF. CDR3 sequence (DNA): TGTGCCAGCAGCTCAACGGGACAGGGGGAAGGCGAGCAGTACTTC. This chain connects TRBV11-2 to TRBJ2-7; 11 bases are a match to TRBD1. Germline V CDR1 and CDR2: SGHAT, FQNNGV. This CDR3 comprises 15 residues. With 4 bases clipped from V and 6 bases from J, the junction kept 8 bases outside the gene matches.

The J gene is TRBJ2-7, the V gene TRBV5-6, with 8 bases that match TRBD1. This CDR3 is built from 21 residues. From germline, CDR1 is SGHDT and CDR2 YYEEEE. With 0 bases clipped from V and 3 bases from J, the junction kept 23 bases outside the gene matches. The CDR3 nucleotides read TGTGCCAGCAGCTTGGCCGGTCCCGGGACAGGAGTCACTATAACACTCTACGAGCAGTACTTC. Its translation: CASSLAGPGTGVTITLYEQYF.

The chain is built from TRBV6-5 and TRBJ1-2; D is uncertain. The CDR3 runs 15 residues. Trimming stripped 8 bases from V and 6 bases from J, with 22 bases between. Germline CDR1 and CDR2: MNHEY and SVGAGI. The CDR3 DNA reads TGTGCCAGCGGCTCCCAGAGATCGGGGTGGAATGGCTACACCTTC. Residues: CASGSQRSGWNGYTF.

This chain connects TRBV19 to TRBJ1-5; weak D call: TRBD1 (5 bases). The CDR3 extends over 14 amino acids. Trimming removed 3 bases at V and 4 bases at J, with 10 bases between. Germline CDR1 is LNHDA and CDR2 is SQIVND (reference sequence). CDR3 sequence: CASSMGTANQPQHF. As DNA, the CDR3 is TGTGCCAGTAGTATGGGGACGGCAAATCAGCCCCAGCATTTT.

V is TRBV2 and J is TRBJ2-3, with a tentative D call TRBD1 (5 bases). Germline V gene data show CDR1 as SNHLY and CDR2 as FYNNEI. V lost 8 bases to trimming and J lost 6 bases, with 18 bases between them. This CDR3 is built from 14 residues. The CDR3 is CASEDTEGRDTQYF. The DNA of the CDR3 is TGTGCCAGCGAGGACACAGAAGGGCGGGATACGCAGTATTTT.